This T cell receptor beta chain is drawn from a study of blood T cell repertoires in COVID-19. The CDR3 covers 14 residues. The table came from immunoSEQ multiplex PCR; TCRdb's copy has only in-frame clones and leaves some out. This sample has 70,000 to 80,000 clones, with around nine tenths found just once. The chain couples TRBV21-1 to TRBJ1-1. TRBV21-1 is designated a pseudogene. This TCR came from a human donor in a cohort sampled during active COVID-19. Sequencing was carried out using peripheral blood. CDR3 residues: CASSNRGTNTEAFF. DNA for the CDR3: TGTGCCAGCAGCAACCGGGGGACGAACACTGAAGCTTTCTTT.